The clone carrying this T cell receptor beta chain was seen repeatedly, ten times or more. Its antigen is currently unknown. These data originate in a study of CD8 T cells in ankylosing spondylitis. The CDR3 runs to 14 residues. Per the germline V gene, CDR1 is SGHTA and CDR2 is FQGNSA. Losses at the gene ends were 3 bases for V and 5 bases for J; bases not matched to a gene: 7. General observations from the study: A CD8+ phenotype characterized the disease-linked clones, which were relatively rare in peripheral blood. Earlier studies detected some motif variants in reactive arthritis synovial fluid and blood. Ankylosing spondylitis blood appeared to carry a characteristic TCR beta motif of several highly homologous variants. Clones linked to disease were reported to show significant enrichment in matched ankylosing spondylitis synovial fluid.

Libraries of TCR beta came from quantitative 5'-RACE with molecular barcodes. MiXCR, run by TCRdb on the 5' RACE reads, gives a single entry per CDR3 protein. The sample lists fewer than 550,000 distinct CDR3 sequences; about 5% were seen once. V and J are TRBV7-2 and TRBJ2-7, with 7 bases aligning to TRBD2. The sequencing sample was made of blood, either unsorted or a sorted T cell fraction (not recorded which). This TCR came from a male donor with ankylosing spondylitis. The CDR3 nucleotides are TGTGCCAGCAGCTTTCGAGGGAGGGACCACGAGCAGTACTTC. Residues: CASSFRGRDHEQYF.